These 21 T cell receptor beta chains were sequenced from one sample in a study of blood T cell repertoires in COVID-19. The table came from immunoSEQ multiplex PCR; TCRdb's copy has only in-frame clones and leaves some out. The profile covers 200,000 to 250,000 clones, with roughly four fifths appearing a single time and approximately 16% taken by the ten largest. The sequenced material came from PBMCs or T cells enriched from blood (not recorded which). These receptors all come from a man aged 35 to 55 who had recovered from COVID-19.

J is TRBJ2-4 and V is TRBV7-3; 10 bases agree with TRBD1. This CDR3 spans 14 amino acids. Germline loops: CDR1 SGHTA, CDR2 FQGTGA. V was clipped by 2 bases and J by 8 bases; unmatched bases: 3. CDR3 bases: TGTGCCAGCAGCTTATTGGGGACAGGGGACATTCAGTACTTC. Translating gives CASSLLGTGDIQYF.

This clone was seen only a few times. The chain uses TRBV27 and TRBJ2-1; D is possibly TRBD1 (5 bases). The CDR3 consists of 15 residues. Germline assignment: CDR1 MNHEY and CDR2 SMNVEV (reference sequence). V was clipped by 6 bases and J by 3 bases, with 15 bases between them. The CDR3 sequence is CASSVLGLHYNEQFF. CDR3 in DNA: TGTGCCAGCAGCGTCCTGGGGCTCCACTACAATGAGCAGTTCTTC.

The J gene is TRBJ1-1, the V gene TRBV12-3 or TRBV12-4, with TRBD1 as a possible D gene (5 bases). Trimming shortened V by 11 bases and J by 10 bases, and 14 bases separated the two germline ends. The CDR3 contains 10 residues. The CDR3 spells CAAQFGGAFF. CDR3 DNA: TGTGCCGCCCAATTCGGGGGAGCTTTCTTT.

This clone was observed a few times. The chain combines TRBV3-1 (or the pseudogene TRBV3-2) with TRBJ1-6; D is unresolved. CDR3 length: 14 residues. CDR1 and CDR2 from the germline V gene are LGHDT and YNNKEL (reference sequence). Trimming removed 1 base at V and 8 bases at J, with 9 bases between. CDR3 region: CASSQGAVDSPLHF. The CDR3 DNA follows: TGTGCCAGCAGCCAAGGGGCCGTGGATTCACCCCTCCACTTT.

This rearrangement joins TRBV2 to TRBJ2-5; TRBD2 matches 11 bases. Per the germline V gene, CDR1 is SNHLY and CDR2 is FYNNEI. The CDR3 runs 14 residues. Trimming took 4 bases from V and 5 from J; bases not matched to a gene: 3. This CDR3 reads CASSGLAGRETQYF. CDR3 DNA sequence: TGTGCCAGCAGTGGACTAGCGGGACGGGAGACCCAGTACTTC.

The chain couples TRBV7-8 to TRBJ1-1; D perhaps matches TRBD1 (6 bases). Germline CDR1 SGHVS, CDR2 FQNEAQ. The V end was cut by 5 bases, the J end by 3 bases, with 22 bases between. The CDR3 is 17 residues long. This CDR3 is CASSRRGQILRDTEAFF. In DNA form, the CDR3 reads TGTGCCAGCAGCCGACGCGGACAGATTCTGAGGGACACTGAAGCTTTCTTT. Using reference TRBV7-8 and TRBJ1-1 for the parts outside the CDR3, the full variable domain is GAGVSQSPRYKVAKRGQDVALRCDPISGHVSLFWYQQALGQGPEFLTYFQNEAQLDKSGLPSDRFFAERPEGSVSTLKIQRTQQEDSAVYLCASSRRGQILRDTEAFFGQGTRLTVV.

The chain recombines TRBV5-1 with TRBJ2-3; 13 nucleotides match TRBD2. Germline loops: CDR1 SGHRS, CDR2 YFSETQ. Losses at the gene ends were 5 bases for V and 1 base for J; bases not matched to a gene: 4. There are 16 residues in the CDR3. CDR3 region: CASRLAGGPGTDTQYF. Written as DNA, the CDR3 is TGCGCCAGCAGACTAGCGGGGGGGCCGGGCACAGATACGCAGTATTTT.

This chain links TRBV5-1 with TRBJ2-1; 10 nucleotides match TRBD2. Germline V lookup: CDR1 SGHRS, CDR2 YFSETQ. This CDR3 has 16 residues. V lost 1 base to trimming and J lost 5 bases; unmatched junction nucleotides: 6. CDR3 loop: CASSLLTSGANNEQFF. As DNA, the CDR3 is TGCGCCAGCAGCTTGCTTACTAGCGGGGCGAACAATGAGCAGTTCTTC.

The chain recombines TRBV15 with TRBJ2-5; TRBD2 agrees at 8 bases. Germline-derived CDR1 and CDR2 are LNHNV and YYDKDF (reference sequence). V dropped 5 bases and J dropped 5; count of bases not matched to a gene: 7. The CDR3 sequence is 14 residues long. The CDR3 reads CATSFRGGAETQYF. CDR3 coding DNA: TGTGCCACCAGCTTCCGGGGGGGCGCGGAGACCCAGTACTTC.

V is TRBV20-1 and J is TRBJ2-1; D gene uncertain. This CDR3 contains 15 residues. Looked up from germline, CDR1 is DFQATT and CDR2 is SNEGSKA (reference sequence). V lost 3 bases and J 0 bases, leaving 12 bases between the germline ends. The CDR3 reads CSASYPDSSYNEQFF. CDR3 nucleotide sequence: TGCAGTGCTAGTTACCCCGATAGCTCCTACAATGAGCAGTTCTTC.

This sequence joins TRBV6-2 or TRBV6-3 and TRBJ1-1; 9 positions agree with TRBD1. In germline, CDR1 is MNHEY, CDR2 SVGEGT. The CDR3 is 17 residues long. Trimming at V came to 2 bases and at J to 1 base, leaving 8 bases not matched to a gene. This chain's CDR3 is CASSYLKPGQGNTEAFF. CDR3 DNA sequence: TGTGCCAGCAGTTACCTAAAACCGGGACAGGGGAACACTGAAGCTTTCTTT.

The chain recombines TRBV19 with TRBJ2-1; no definite D call. Trimming stripped 6 bases from V and 1 base from J, with 10 bases between. This CDR3 has 14 residues. Germline V lookup: CDR1 LNHDA, CDR2 SQIVND (reference sequence). In DNA form, the CDR3 reads TGTGCCAGTAGCATCGTAACATCCTACAATGAGCAGTTCTTC. Translated: CASSIVTSYNEQFF.

The V call is TRBV9, the J call TRBJ2-2; a possible D gene is TRBD1 (6 bases). With 2 bases removed from V and 4 bases from J, the gap between germline ends came to 9 bases. The CDR3 contains 14 residues. The germline V gene encodes CDR1 SGDLS and CDR2 YYNGEE. The CDR3 sequence: CASSVGQFTGELFF. CDR3 sequence (DNA): TGTGCCAGCAGCGTCGGACAGTTCACCGGGGAGCTGTTTTTT.

V is TRBV19 and J is TRBJ2-1, with 10 bases aligning to TRBD2. Germline V gene lookup returns CDR1 LNHDA and CDR2 SQIVND (reference sequence). After removal of 3 bases from V and 9 bases from J, the junction contained 8 bases not matched to a gene. CDR3 length: 15 amino acids. The CDR3 protein is CASSIRSGRAFEQFF. CDR3 DNA sequence: TGTGCCAGTAGTATCCGGAGCGGGAGGGCCTTTGAGCAGTTCTTC.

The J gene is TRBJ1-5, the V gene TRBV30; maybe TRBD1 (5 bases). V was cut by 0 bases and J by 5 bases, with 14 bases left in between. This CDR3 contains 15 residues. Germline V gene lookup returns CDR1 GTSNPN and CDR2 SVGIG (reference sequence). CDR3 loop: CAWSVGHKRDQPQHF. CDR3 coding DNA: TGTGCCTGGAGTGTGGGGCACAAAAGGGATCAGCCCCAGCATTTT.

This chain links TRBV10-1 with TRBJ1-1, with D unresolved. Trimming stripped 4 bases from V and 1 base from J, with 10 bases between. The CDR3 extends over 14 amino acids. Per the germline V gene, CDR1 is WNHNN and CDR2 is SYGVQD (reference sequence). The CDR3: CASSVSRANTEAFF. The CDR3 DNA follows: TGCGCCAGCAGTGTATCGAGGGCGAACACTGAAGCTTTCTTT.

The chain employs TRBV10-1 and TRBJ2-7, with D hard to call. From germline, CDR1 is WNHNN and CDR2 SYGVQD (reference sequence). Trimming took off 11 bases at V and 0 bases at J, with 17 bases between the two ends. CDR3 length: 14 residues. CDR3: CAGFTGSTSYEQYF. In DNA, the CDR3 is TGCGCCGGCTTTACCGGGTCAACCTCCTACGAGCAGTACTTC.

This clone was found a few times. The chain uses TRBV9 and TRBJ1-2; TRBD1 agrees at 9 bases. The CDR3 contains 15 residues. V shed 4 bases, J shed 4 bases, and the junction held 8 bases outside the gene matches. CDR1 and CDR2 (germline): SGDLS, YYNGEE. Here the CDR3 reads CASSPRQGDGYGYTF. CDR3 coding DNA: TGTGCCAGCAGCCCCCGACAGGGGGACGGCTATGGCTACACCTTC.

This rearrangement joins TRBV5-1 to TRBJ1-2, with a tentative D call TRBD1 (6 bases). The CDR3 is 13 residues long. Germline values: CDR1 SGHRS, CDR2 YFSETQ. Trimming left V 4 bases short and J 4 bases short, with 11 bases between. The CDR3 DNA reads TGCGCCAGCAGCACAACAGGGACCTATGGCTACACCTTC. Amino acid sequence: CASSTTGTYGYTF.

The V and J genes are TRBV4-1 and TRBJ2-7; D is ambiguous. The CDR3 runs to 15 residues. Trimming left V 3 bases short and J 0 bases short, with 12 bases between. Germline CDR1 and CDR2: MGHRA and YSYEKL. CDR3 region: CASSQVAFDSYEQYF. For the CDR3, the DNA is TGCGCCAGCAGCCAGGTGGCCTTTGACTCCTACGAGCAGTACTTC.

V usage is TRBV5-1 and J usage is TRBJ1-4; TRBD1 aligns across 7 bases. CDR1 is SGHRS and CDR2 is YFSETQ in the germline V gene. Trimming at V came to 4 bases and at J to 0 bases, leaving 6 bases not matched to a gene. CDR3 length equals 16 residues. Here the CDR3 reads CASSPHRGATNEKLFF. The CDR3 nucleotides are TGCGCCAGCAGCCCACACAGGGGCGCAACTAATGAAAAACTGTTTTTT.